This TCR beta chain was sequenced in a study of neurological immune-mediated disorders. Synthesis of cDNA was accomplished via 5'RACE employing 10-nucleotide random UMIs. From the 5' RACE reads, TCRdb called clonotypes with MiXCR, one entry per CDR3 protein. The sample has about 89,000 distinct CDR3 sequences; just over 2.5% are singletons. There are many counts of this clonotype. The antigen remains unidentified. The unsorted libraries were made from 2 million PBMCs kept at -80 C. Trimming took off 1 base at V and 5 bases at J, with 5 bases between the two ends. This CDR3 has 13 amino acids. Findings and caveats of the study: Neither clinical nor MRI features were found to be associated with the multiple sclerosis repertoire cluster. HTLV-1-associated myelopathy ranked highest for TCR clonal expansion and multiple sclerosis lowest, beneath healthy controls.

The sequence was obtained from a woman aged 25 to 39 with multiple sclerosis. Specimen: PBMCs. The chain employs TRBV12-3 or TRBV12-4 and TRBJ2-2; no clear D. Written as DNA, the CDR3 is TGTGCCAGCAGTTTAGGGTTTACCGGGGAGCTGTTTTTT. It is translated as CASSLGFTGELFF.